This TCR beta chain was obtained from a study of cytomegalovirus exposure and HLA in healthy donors. Study conclusions and caveats: With high specificity and sensitivity, the classifier reportedly diagnosed cytomegalovirus status. The study designated 150 or so TCR beta chains cytomegalovirus-associated. Analyzed later, most CMV-associated TCR beta chains appeared HLA-restricted.

V was pared by 6 bases and J by 7 bases, with 15 bases between. Germline lookup yields CDR1 MNHEY and CDR2 SVGAGI. The CDR3 is made up of 13 amino acids. A multiplex PCR was run with 60 Vbeta primers and 13 Jbeta primers. Sequencing used immunoSEQ multiplex PCR; TCRdb keeps in-frame clones, though not all of them. Of around 130,000 clones in the sample, about four fifths are singletons; the top ten hold 4%. Concerning this clone: Its antigen is undetermined.

The rearrangement joins TRBV6-5 to TRBJ1-1; D call uncertain. Sequencing was carried out using PBMCs. This sequence originates from a woman between 40 and 55 years old in good health and CMV-seronegative. CDR3 nucleotide sequence: TGTGCCAGCAGCAGAACGCCCCGGGGTGAAGCTTTCTTT. Translating gives CASSRTPRGEAFF.